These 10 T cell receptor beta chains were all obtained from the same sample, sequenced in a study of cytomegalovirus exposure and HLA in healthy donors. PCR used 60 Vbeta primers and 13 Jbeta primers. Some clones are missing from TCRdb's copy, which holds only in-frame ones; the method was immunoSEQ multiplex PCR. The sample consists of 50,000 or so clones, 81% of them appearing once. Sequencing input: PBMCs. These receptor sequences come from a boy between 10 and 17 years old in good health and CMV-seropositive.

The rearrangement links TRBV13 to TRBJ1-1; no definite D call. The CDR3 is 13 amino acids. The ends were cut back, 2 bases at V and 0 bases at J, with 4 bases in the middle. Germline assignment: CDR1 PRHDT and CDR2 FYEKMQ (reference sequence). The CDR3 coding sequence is TGTGCCAGCAGCTTACGGTTGAACACTGAAGCTTTCTTT. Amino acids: CASSLRLNTEAFF.

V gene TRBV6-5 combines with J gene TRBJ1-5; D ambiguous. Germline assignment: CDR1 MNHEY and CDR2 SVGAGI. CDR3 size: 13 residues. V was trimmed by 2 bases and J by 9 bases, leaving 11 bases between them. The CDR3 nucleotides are TGTGCCAGCAGTTACGCCCTCCGGGGGCCCCAGCATTTT. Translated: CASSYALRGPQHF.

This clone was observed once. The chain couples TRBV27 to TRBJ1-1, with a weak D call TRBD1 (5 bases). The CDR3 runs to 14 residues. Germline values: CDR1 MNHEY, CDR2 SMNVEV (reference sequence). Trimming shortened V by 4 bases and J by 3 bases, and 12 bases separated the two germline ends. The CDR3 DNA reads TGTGCCAGCAGTTGGTCGACAGAGTACACTGAAGCTTTCTTT. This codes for CASSWSTEYTEAFF.

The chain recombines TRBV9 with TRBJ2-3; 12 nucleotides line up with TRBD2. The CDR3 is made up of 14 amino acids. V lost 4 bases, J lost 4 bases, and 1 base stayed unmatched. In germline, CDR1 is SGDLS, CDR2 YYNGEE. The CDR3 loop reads CASSPSGGADTQYF. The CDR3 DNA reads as TGTGCCAGCAGCCCTAGCGGGGGGGCAGATACGCAGTATTTT.

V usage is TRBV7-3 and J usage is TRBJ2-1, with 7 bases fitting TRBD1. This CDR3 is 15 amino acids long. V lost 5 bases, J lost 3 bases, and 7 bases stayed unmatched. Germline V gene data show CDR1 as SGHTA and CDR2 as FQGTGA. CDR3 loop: CASSGDRAGYNEQFF. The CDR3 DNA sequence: TGTGCCAGCAGCGGAGACAGGGCTGGCTACAATGAGCAGTTCTTC. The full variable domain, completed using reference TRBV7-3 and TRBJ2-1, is GAGVSQTPSNKVTEKGKYVELRCDPISGHTALYWYRQSLGQGPEFLIYFQGTGAADDSGLPNDRFFAVRPEGSVSTLKIQRTERGDSAVYLCASSGDRAGYNEQFFGPGTRLTVL.

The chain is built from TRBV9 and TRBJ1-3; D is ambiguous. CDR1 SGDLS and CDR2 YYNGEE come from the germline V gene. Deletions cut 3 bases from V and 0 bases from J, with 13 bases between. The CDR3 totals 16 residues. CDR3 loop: CASSGRAGYSGNTIYF. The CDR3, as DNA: TGTGCCAGCAGCGGACGGGCGGGGTACTCTGGAAACACCATATATTTT.

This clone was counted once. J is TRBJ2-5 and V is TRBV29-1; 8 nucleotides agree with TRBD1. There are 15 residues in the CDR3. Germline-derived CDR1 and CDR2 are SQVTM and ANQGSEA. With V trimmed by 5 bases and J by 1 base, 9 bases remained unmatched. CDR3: CSVLWTGTSQETQYF. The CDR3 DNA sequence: TGCAGCGTTCTGTGGACAGGGACGAGCCAAGAGACCCAGTACTTC.

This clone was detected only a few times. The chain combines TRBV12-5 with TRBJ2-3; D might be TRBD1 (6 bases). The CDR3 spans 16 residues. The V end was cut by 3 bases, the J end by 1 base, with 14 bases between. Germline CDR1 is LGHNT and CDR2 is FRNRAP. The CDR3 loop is CASGLSGVSGTDTQYF. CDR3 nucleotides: TGTGCTAGTGGTTTATCAGGGGTTTCCGGCACAGATACGCAGTATTTT.

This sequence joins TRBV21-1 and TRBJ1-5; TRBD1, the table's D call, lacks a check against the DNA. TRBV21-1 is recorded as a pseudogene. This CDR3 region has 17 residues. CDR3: CASSYRGQTDSNQPQHF. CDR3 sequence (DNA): TGTGCCAGCTCCTACCGCGGACAGACGGATAGCAATCAGCCCCAGCATTTT.

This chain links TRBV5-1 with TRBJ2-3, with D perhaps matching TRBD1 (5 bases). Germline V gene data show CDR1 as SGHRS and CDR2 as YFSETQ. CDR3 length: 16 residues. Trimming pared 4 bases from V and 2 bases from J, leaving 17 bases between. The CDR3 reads CASSHQSVGATDTQYF. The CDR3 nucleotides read TGCGCCAGCAGCCATCAGTCGGTAGGGGCCACAGATACGCAGTATTTT.